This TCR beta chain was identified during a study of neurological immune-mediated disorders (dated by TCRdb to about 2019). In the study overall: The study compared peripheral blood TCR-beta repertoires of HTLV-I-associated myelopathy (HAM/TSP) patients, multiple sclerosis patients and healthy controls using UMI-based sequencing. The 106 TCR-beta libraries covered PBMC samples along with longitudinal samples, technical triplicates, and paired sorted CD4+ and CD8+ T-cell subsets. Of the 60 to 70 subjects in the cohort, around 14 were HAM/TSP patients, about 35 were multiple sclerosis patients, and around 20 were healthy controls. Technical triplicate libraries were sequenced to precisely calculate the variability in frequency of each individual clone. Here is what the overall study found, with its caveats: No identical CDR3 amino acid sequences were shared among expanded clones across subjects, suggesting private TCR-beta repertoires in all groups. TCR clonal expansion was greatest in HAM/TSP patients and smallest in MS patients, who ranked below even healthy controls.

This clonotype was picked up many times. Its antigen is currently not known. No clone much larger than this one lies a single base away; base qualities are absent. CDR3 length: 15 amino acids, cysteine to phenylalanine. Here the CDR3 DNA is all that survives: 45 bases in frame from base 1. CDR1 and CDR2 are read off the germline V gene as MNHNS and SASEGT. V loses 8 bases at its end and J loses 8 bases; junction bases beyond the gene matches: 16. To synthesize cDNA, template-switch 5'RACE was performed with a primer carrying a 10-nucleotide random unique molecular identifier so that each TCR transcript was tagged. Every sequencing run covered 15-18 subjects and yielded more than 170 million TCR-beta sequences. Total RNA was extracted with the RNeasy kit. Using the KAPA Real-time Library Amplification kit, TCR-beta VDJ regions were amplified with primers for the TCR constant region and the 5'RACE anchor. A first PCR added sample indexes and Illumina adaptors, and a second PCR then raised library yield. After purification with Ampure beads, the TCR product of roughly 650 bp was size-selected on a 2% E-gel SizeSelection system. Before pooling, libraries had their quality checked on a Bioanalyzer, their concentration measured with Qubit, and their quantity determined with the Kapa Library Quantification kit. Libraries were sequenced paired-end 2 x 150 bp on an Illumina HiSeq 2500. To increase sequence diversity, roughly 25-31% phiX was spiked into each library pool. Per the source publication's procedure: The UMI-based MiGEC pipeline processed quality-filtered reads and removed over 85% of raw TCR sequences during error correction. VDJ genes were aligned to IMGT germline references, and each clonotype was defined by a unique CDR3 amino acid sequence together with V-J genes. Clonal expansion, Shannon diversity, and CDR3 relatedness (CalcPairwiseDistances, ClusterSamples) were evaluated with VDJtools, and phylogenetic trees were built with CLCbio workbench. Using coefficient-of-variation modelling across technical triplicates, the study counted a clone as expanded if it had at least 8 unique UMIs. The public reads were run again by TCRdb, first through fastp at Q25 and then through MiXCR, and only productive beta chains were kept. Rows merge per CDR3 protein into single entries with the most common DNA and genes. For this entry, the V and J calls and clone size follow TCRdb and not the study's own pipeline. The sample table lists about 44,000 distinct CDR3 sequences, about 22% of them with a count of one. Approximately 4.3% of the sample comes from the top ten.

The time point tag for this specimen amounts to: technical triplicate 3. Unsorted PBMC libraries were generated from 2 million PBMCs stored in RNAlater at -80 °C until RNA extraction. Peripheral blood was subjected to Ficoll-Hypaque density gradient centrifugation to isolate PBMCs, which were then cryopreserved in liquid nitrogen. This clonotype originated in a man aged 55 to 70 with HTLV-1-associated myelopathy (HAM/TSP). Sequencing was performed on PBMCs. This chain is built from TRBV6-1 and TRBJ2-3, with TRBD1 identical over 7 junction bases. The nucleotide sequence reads TGTGCCAGCCAAGGTTCTTGGGACAGCTCAAGTACGCAGTATTTT. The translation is CASQGSWDSSSTQYF.